This entry concerns a single TCR beta chain. This record belongs to a study of early T cells in non-severe SARS-CoV-2 infection. TCRdb re-derived calls from the 5' RACE reads in MiXCR, one entry per CDR3 protein. The table shows tens of thousands of distinct CDR3 sequences, with about 12% occurring only once. CDR3 length: 18 amino acids. The trim removed 5 bases at V and 0 bases at J, leaving 11 bases unmatched. The germline V gene encodes CDR1 DFQATT and CDR2 SNEGSKA (reference sequence). The TCR sequence derives from an adult who was a healthcare worker with PCR-confirmed SARS-CoV-2 infection or an uninfected control (not recorded which). The chain is built from TRBV20-1 and TRBJ2-1, with 12 bases aligning to TRBD2. The source material was whole blood. The CDR3 region has the DNA TGCAGTGCTGTATTACTAGCGGGAGGTCCTTACTCCTACAATGAGCAGTTCTTC. Residues: CSAVLLAGGPYSYNEQFF.